This TCR beta chain is from a study of blood T cell repertoires in COVID-19. Across the whole study: The United States, Italy and Spain were the sources of the acute and convalescent COVID-19 samples. PBMCs, B-cell-depleted T cells, or T cells were the source of the cDNA or gDNA that made up the material.

Under the authors' procedure: Reference gene primers were amplified, and this amplification served to estimate nucleated cell counts. Profiling relied on immunoSEQ multiplex PCR, and the TCRdb table lists in-frame clones only, not all of them. Clonal size and the V and J genes are those of that table, whereas D and trimming came from the DNA. The sample lists about 170,000 clones; roughly 86% were seen once. The V end was cut by 6 bases, the J end by 0 bases, with 8 bases between. The CDR3 has 13 amino acids. In germline, CDR1 is SGHRS, CDR2 YFSETQ. What was sequenced was peripheral blood. The clonotype was recovered from a man in his sixties or seventies with acute or convalescent COVID-19. This chain connects TRBV5-1 to TRBJ2-3; no clear D. The DNA of the CDR3 is TGCGCCAGCACCTCGTCTAGCACAGATACGCAGTATTTT. This codes for CASTSSSTDTQYF.